This TCR beta chain was profiled in a study of CD8+CD57+ T cells in acquired aplastic anemia. Overall study: DNA from sorted CD4+ and CD8+ cells averaged around 3.2 ug. Study results and limitations: Researchers report that about 28 CD8+ CDR3 sequences appeared in both patients and controls.

Genomic DNA, the template, was used for profiling of the TCR beta VDJ and CDR3. TCRdb called the reads again in MiXCR, with one record for every CDR3 protein. The sample carries 120,000 or so distinct CDR3 sequences, over 30% recorded once. With regard to this clonotype: The antigen is not known.

The patients chosen for sequencing had shown expansion of CD8+CD57+ cells (detected by flow cytometry). With 0 bases removed from V and 3 bases from J, the gap between germline ends came to 4 bases. CDR1 and CDR2 (germline): SQVTM, ANQGSEA. The CDR3 sequence is 12 residues long. The chain couples TRBV29-1 to TRBJ2-3; D ambiguous. The TCR was taken from a human donor with aplastic anemia. Sample: sorted CD4+, CD8+, or CD8+CD57+ T cells (not recorded which) from PBMCs. The CDR3 sequence is CSVEEGTDTQYF. Written as DNA, the CDR3 is TGCAGCGTTGAAGAGGGAACAGATACGCAGTATTTT.